Listed below are T cell receptor beta chains from one sample, sequenced in a study of blood T cell repertoires in COVID-19. Profiling relied on immunoSEQ multiplex PCR, and the TCRdb table lists in-frame clones only, not all of them. The top ten hold roughly 4% of the sample, which has under 55,000 clones, about 92% seen once. The sequencing sample was made of peripheral blood. The source of these receptors is a human donor in a cohort sampled during active COVID-19. Each CDR3 is given with its conserved first and last residue. D genes are given only for firm matches. Not every row has a clone size; where given, it reads once, few, many or a size class.

D gene: -; CDR3 length: 15; V gene: TRBV19; J gene: TRBJ2-5; clone size: -; CDR3 DNA: TGTGCCAGTAGTATAACGGCCTCCCAGAGGGAGACCCAGTACTTC; CDR3 protein: CASSITASQRETQYF
D gene: -; CDR3 length: 15; V gene: TRBV6-5; J gene: TRBJ1-6; clone size: -; CDR3 DNA: TGTGCCAGCACCACCGAAGCGGACGGGTATTCACCCCTCCACTTT; CDR3 protein: CASTTEADGYSPLHF
D gene: -; CDR3 length: 15; V gene: TRBV5-8; J gene: TRBJ1-5; clone size: -; CDR3 DNA: TGTGCCAGCAGCTTTGCCACTTATAGCAATCAGCCCCAGCATTTT; CDR3 protein: CASSFATYSNQPQHF
D gene: TRBD2; CDR3 length: 12; V gene: TRBV6-6; J gene: TRBJ2-7; clone size: few; CDR3 DNA: TGTGCCAGCACCGGGGGGGCGGGCGAGCAGTACTTC; CDR3 protein: CASTGGAGEQYF
D gene: TRBD2; CDR3 length: 19; V gene: TRBV5-4; J gene: TRBJ2-5; clone size: -; CDR3 DNA: TGTGCCAGCAGCCCCCAGTCCCCCCTAGCGGGAGGGTTGGGGGAGACCCAGTACTTC; CDR3 protein: CASSPQSPLAGGLGETQYF
D gene: -; CDR3 length: 10; V gene: TRBV27; J gene: TRBJ2-5; clone size: once; CDR3 DNA: TGTGCCAGCACGTTGGAGACCCAGTACTTC; CDR3 protein: CASTLETQYF
D gene: -; CDR3 length: 13; V gene: TRBV9; J gene: TRBJ2-5; clone size: -; CDR3 DNA: TGTGCCAGCAGCGTTGGGACTTTAGAGACCCAGTACTTC; CDR3 protein: CASSVGTLETQYF
D gene: TRBD2; CDR3 length: 17; V gene: TRBV24-1; J gene: TRBJ2-3; clone size: -; CDR3 DNA: TGTGCCACCAGTGACCCGGGACTAGCGGGGCGCACAGATACGCAGTATTTT; CDR3 protein: CATSDPGLAGRTDTQYF
D gene: -; CDR3 length: 15; V gene: TRBV28; J gene: TRBJ2-5; clone size: -; CDR3 DNA: TGTGCCAGCAGTTCCCCCGACAGGTTTCAAGAGACCCAGTACTTC; CDR3 protein: CASSSPDRFQETQYF
D gene: -; CDR3 length: 12; V gene: TRBV6-5; J gene: TRBJ2-1; clone size: -; CDR3 DNA: TGTGCCAGCAGTCCCGTTTTCCATGAGCAGTTCTTC; CDR3 protein: CASSPVFHEQFF
D gene: TRBD2; CDR3 length: 17; V gene: TRBV14; J gene: TRBJ2-5; clone size: -; CDR3 DNA: TGTGCCAGCAGCCCCTCGGGACTAGCGGGAGGAGGAGAGACCCAGTACTTC; CDR3 protein: CASSPSGLAGGGETQYF
D gene: -; CDR3 length: 14; V gene: TRBV6-5; J gene: TRBJ1-1; clone size: -; CDR3 DNA: TGTGCCCGATCTCCGGGCAGGGGTAACACTGAAGCTTTCTTT; CDR3 protein: CARSPGRGNTEAFF
D gene: -; CDR3 length: 15; V gene: TRBV6-1; J gene: TRBJ1-1; clone size: -; CDR3 DNA: TGTGCCAGCAGTGAATTGCGGGGGTTGAACACTGAAGCTTTCTTT; CDR3 protein: CASSELRGLNTEAFF
D gene: -; CDR3 length: 13; V gene: TRBV14; J gene: TRBJ1-2; clone size: -; CDR3 DNA: TGTGCCAGCAGCCCCCTCGGTAACTATGGCTACACCTTC; CDR3 protein: CASSPLGNYGYTF
D gene: -; CDR3 length: 16; V gene: TRBV7-9; J gene: TRBJ1-4; clone size: once; CDR3 DNA: TGTGCCAGCAGCTTACTAGCCACGGCAACTAATGAAAAACTGTTTTTT; CDR3 protein: CASSLLATATNEKLFF
D gene: -; CDR3 length: 14; V gene: TRBV28; J gene: TRBJ1-2; clone size: -; CDR3 DNA: TGTGCCAGTAGTTTAACGCAGTCAGGGAAAGGCTACACCTTC; CDR3 protein: CASSLTQSGKGYTF
D gene: -; CDR3 length: 15; V gene: TRBV11-3; J gene: TRBJ1-6; clone size: -; CDR3 DNA: TGTGCCAGCAGCGCCGGCGGCTTGGATAATTCACCCCTCCACTTT; CDR3 protein: CASSAGGLDNSPLHF
D gene: -; CDR3 length: 16; V gene: TRBV5-5; J gene: TRBJ1-1; clone size: -; CDR3 DNA: TGTGCCAGCAGCTTGGATATTAACAGAGTGAACACTGAAGCTTTCTTT; CDR3 protein: CASSLDINRVNTEAFF
D gene: TRBD2; CDR3 length: 15; V gene: TRBV7-9; J gene: TRBJ2-7; clone size: few; CDR3 DNA: TGTGCCAGCAGCTCCCTATCGAGCGGGGACTACGAGCAGTACTTC; CDR3 protein: CASSSLSSGDYEQYF
D gene: -; CDR3 length: 12; V gene: TRBV6-5; J gene: TRBJ2-7; clone size: -; CDR3 DNA: TGTGCCAGCAGTCCCGCCCCGGACGAGCAGTACTTC; CDR3 protein: CASSPAPDEQYF
D gene: -; CDR3 length: 12; V gene: TRBV2; J gene: TRBJ2-7; clone size: -; CDR3 DNA: TGTGCCAGTTCCCTTAGCTCCTACGAGCAGTACTTC; CDR3 protein: CASSLSSYEQYF
D gene: TRBD1; CDR3 length: 13; V gene: TRBV2; J gene: TRBJ1-2; clone size: -; CDR3 DNA: TGTGCCAGCAGTGTGGAGGACAGGATCGGCTACACCTTC; CDR3 protein: CASSVEDRIGYTF
D gene: -; CDR3 length: 16; V gene: TRBV9; J gene: TRBJ2-1; clone size: -; CDR3 DNA: TGTGCCAGCAGCGGTCGACCGGGATGGTCTTACAATGAGCAGTTCTTC; CDR3 protein: CASSGRPGWSYNEQFF
D gene: TRBD1; CDR3 length: 15; V gene: TRBV19; J gene: TRBJ2-5; clone size: -; CDR3 DNA: TGTGCCAGTAGTACTTCAACAGGGGCTCAGGAGACCCAGTACTTC; CDR3 protein: CASSTSTGAQETQYF
D gene: -; CDR3 length: 15; V gene: TRBV18; J gene: TRBJ2-7; clone size: -; CDR3 DNA: TGTGCCAGCTCACCACCGAGCCTCCGTTCCTACGAGCAGTACTTC; CDR3 protein: CASSPPSLRSYEQYF
D gene: TRBD2; CDR3 length: 17; V gene: TRBV13; J gene: TRBJ2-2; clone size: -; CDR3 DNA: TGTGCCAGCAGCTTGGGACTAGCGGGACCAAGGGGCGGGGAGCTGTTTTTT; CDR3 protein: CASSLGLAGPRGGELFF
D gene: TRBD1; CDR3 length: 17; V gene: TRBV19; J gene: TRBJ2-6; clone size: -; CDR3 DNA: TGTGCCAGTAGTGCCGGGACAGGATACTCTGGGGCCAACGTCCTGACTTTC; CDR3 protein: CASSAGTGYSGANVLTF
D gene: TRBD1; CDR3 length: 14; V gene: TRBV19; J gene: TRBJ1-2; clone size: -; CDR3 DNA: TGTGCCAGTAGTATTAACGGACAGGCCTATGGCTACACCTTC; CDR3 protein: CASSINGQAYGYTF
D gene: TRBD1; CDR3 length: 16; V gene: TRBV3-1/TRBV3-2; J gene: TRBJ2-3; clone size: once; CDR3 DNA: TGTGCCAGCAGCCAGGGGGGACAGGGTAACGGAGATACGCAGTATTTT; CDR3 protein: CASSQGGQGNGDTQYF
D gene: TRBD2; CDR3 length: 14; V gene: TRBV5-1; J gene: TRBJ2-7; clone size: -; CDR3 DNA: TGCGCCAGCACCGGCGGGGGGAGCTCCTACGAGCAGTACTTC; CDR3 protein: CASTGGGSSYEQYF
D gene: -; CDR3 length: 14; V gene: TRBV5-1; J gene: TRBJ2-6; clone size: -; CDR3 DNA: TGCGCCAGCACTGTCTACTCTGGGGCCAACGTCCTGACTTTC; CDR3 protein: CASTVYSGANVLTF
D gene: -; CDR3 length: 14; V gene: TRBV5-3; J gene: TRBJ1-2; clone size: -; CDR3 DNA: TGTGCCAGAAGCTTGATTATCGGGGGATATGGCTACACCTTC; CDR3 protein: CARSLIIGGYGYTF
D gene: -; CDR3 length: 14; V gene: TRBV7-3; J gene: TRBJ2-3; clone size: -; CDR3 DNA: TGTGCCAGCAGCTTTCAAGGGGCCACAGATACGCAGTATTTT; CDR3 protein: CASSFQGATDTQYF
D gene: -; CDR3 length: 15; V gene: TRBV9; J gene: TRBJ1-3; clone size: -; CDR3 DNA: TGTGCCAGCAGCATCCGCGGTAGCTCTGGAAACACCATATATTTT; CDR3 protein: CASSIRGSSGNTIYF
D gene: TRBD1; CDR3 length: 16; V gene: TRBV10-3; J gene: TRBJ1-5; clone size: -; CDR3 DNA: TGTGCCATCAGCGCAGCAACAGGGGCGGGCAATCAGCCCCAGCATTTT; CDR3 protein: CAISAATGAGNQPQHF
D gene: TRBD1; CDR3 length: 17; V gene: TRBV4-2; J gene: TRBJ1-5; clone size: -; CDR3 DNA: TGTGCCAGCAGCCAAGATCCCGGACAGGGGGGAAATCAGCCCCAGCATTTT; CDR3 protein: CASSQDPGQGGNQPQHF
D gene: TRBD1; CDR3 length: 13; V gene: TRBV7-9; J gene: TRBJ2-2; clone size: once; CDR3 DNA: TGTGCCAGCATTGAGCAGGGGGCCGGGGAGCTGTTTTTT; CDR3 protein: CASIEQGAGELFF
D gene: TRBD2; CDR3 length: 14; V gene: TRBV2; J gene: TRBJ2-7; clone size: -; CDR3 DNA: TGTGCCAGCAGTGTGGGCGGGAGCAGCTCCGAGCAGTACTTC; CDR3 protein: CASSVGGSSSEQYF
D gene: -; CDR3 length: 15; V gene: TRBV5-4; J gene: TRBJ1-1; clone size: -; CDR3 DNA: TGTGCCAGCAGCTTGGATTTTGGCTTGAACACTGAAGCTTTCTTT; CDR3 protein: CASSLDFGLNTEAFF
D gene: TRBD2; CDR3 length: 13; V gene: TRBV6-4; J gene: TRBJ2-5; clone size: -; CDR3 DNA: TGTGCCAGCAGTGGGACTAGCGGGGAGACCCAGTACTTC; CDR3 protein: CASSGTSGETQYF
D gene: -; CDR3 length: 15; V gene: TRBV5-4; J gene: TRBJ1-2; clone size: -; CDR3 DNA: TGTGCCAGCAGCTTGGTCTTGGGCGCTCGGTATGGCCACACCTTC; CDR3 protein: CASSLVLGARYGHTF
D gene: -; CDR3 length: 15; V gene: TRBV15; J gene: TRBJ1-4; clone size: -; CDR3 DNA: TGTGCCACCAGCAGAGATGGGCAGGGGTCAGAAAAACTGTTTTTT; CDR3 protein: CATSRDGQGSEKLFF
D gene: -; CDR3 length: 10; V gene: TRBV2; J gene: TRBJ2-7; clone size: few; CDR3 DNA: TGTGCCAGCAGTGATGGGACTCAGTACTTC; CDR3 protein: CASSDGTQYF
D gene: -; CDR3 length: 14; V gene: TRBV10-3; J gene: TRBJ1-5; clone size: -; CDR3 DNA: TGTGCCATCAGTGAGAGACTTAGCAATCAGCCCCAGCATTTT; CDR3 protein: CAISERLSNQPQHF
D gene: -; CDR3 length: 18; V gene: TRBV2; J gene: TRBJ2-6; clone size: -; CDR3 DNA: TGTGCCAGCACTTCTATCCTGGGAGTCCACTCTGGGGCCAACGTCCTGACTTTC; CDR3 protein: CASTSILGVHSGANVLTF
D gene: -; CDR3 length: 15; V gene: TRBV6-9; J gene: TRBJ1-5; clone size: -; CDR3 DNA: TGTGCCAGCAGTCGCGGGCGGACCGGCGTACAGCCCCAGCATTTT; CDR3 protein: CASSRGRTGVQPQHF
D gene: TRBD1; CDR3 length: 15; V gene: TRBV5-1; J gene: TRBJ1-6; clone size: -; CDR3 DNA: TGCGCCAGCAGCTTAGGACAGGGGAGATATTCACCCCTCCACTTT; CDR3 protein: CASSLGQGRYSPLHF
D gene: TRBD1; CDR3 length: 13; V gene: TRBV13; J gene: TRBJ1-2; clone size: -; CDR3 DNA: TGTGCCAGCAGCCAGACAGGGTTAAGTGGCTACACCTTC; CDR3 protein: CASSQTGLSGYTF
D gene: TRBD1; CDR3 length: 16; V gene: TRBV2; J gene: TRBJ2-7; clone size: -; CDR3 DNA: TGTGCCAGCAGTACCCCCCAGGACAGGGGGGACTACGAGCAGTACTTC; CDR3 protein: CASSTPQDRGDYEQYF
D gene: TRBD1; CDR3 length: 16; V gene: TRBV18; J gene: TRBJ2-5; clone size: -; CDR3 DNA: TGTGCCAGCTCACCACCTAGGACAGGGGGCTGGGAGACCCAGTACTTC; CDR3 protein: CASSPPRTGGWETQYF
D gene: TRBD1; CDR3 length: 13; V gene: TRBV10-3; J gene: TRBJ2-7; clone size: -; CDR3 DNA: TGTGCCATCAGAGGACAGGGGGTGAGCGAGCAGTACTTC; CDR3 protein: CAIRGQGVSEQYF
D gene: -; CDR3 length: 17; V gene: TRBV18; J gene: TRBJ2-2; clone size: -; CDR3 DNA: TGTGCCAGCTCACCACCAAGATCTGGAGGAAGCACCGGGGAGCTGTTTTTT; CDR3 protein: CASSPPRSGGSTGELFF
D gene: -; CDR3 length: 11; V gene: TRBV20-1; J gene: TRBJ2-3; clone size: -; CDR3 DNA: TGCAGTGCTAAGAGGGCCTCGGCGCAGTATTTT; CDR3 protein: CSAKRASAQYF
D gene: TRBD1; CDR3 length: 15; V gene: TRBV5-4; J gene: TRBJ1-4; clone size: -; CDR3 DNA: TGTGCCAGCAGCACCCGACAGGGGACTAATGAAAAACTGTTTTTT; CDR3 protein: CASSTRQGTNEKLFF
D gene: -; CDR3 length: 13; V gene: TRBV12-3/TRBV12-4; J gene: TRBJ2-1; clone size: -; CDR3 DNA: TGTGCCAGCAGTACCCGGGACTACAATGAGCAGTTCTTC; CDR3 protein: CASSTRDYNEQFF